This TCR beta chain was sequenced for a study of blood T cell repertoires in COVID-19. From germline, CDR1 is MNHEY and CDR2 SVGEGT. J lost 5 bases, V lost 0 bases, and 9 bases had no gene match. This CDR3 has 16 amino acids. This clone was observed a single time. Participant ages covered about 18 to 95 years across about two dozen US areas. Measured with immunoSEQ multiplex PCR; TCRdb has only the in-frame clones, and not every one. The sample lists about 330,000 clones, approximately 89% seen once, with about 5.2% in the top ten. This clonotype was obtained from a woman under 40 who had recovered from COVID-19. The rearrangement links TRBV6-2 or TRBV6-3 to TRBJ2-5; 7 nucleotides align to TRBD1. The source material was PBMCs or T cells enriched from blood (not recorded which). CDR3 in amino acids: CASSYSRTGTRETQYF. The CDR3 nucleotides read TGTGCCAGCAGTTACTCTAGGACAGGAACTAGGGAGACCCAGTACTTC.